This T cell receptor (beta chain) was captured in a study of blood T cell repertoires in COVID-19. At the level of the study: Donors in the United States, Italy and Spain gave samples during acute or convalescent COVID-19. PBMCs, B-cell-depleted T cells, or T cells provided the cDNA or gDNA that made up the material.

In the study's own analysis: Estimates of nucleated cell counts were drawn from the amplification of reference gene primers. Using immunoSEQ multiplex PCR, the repertoire was profiled, and TCRdb retains in-frame clones only, with some absent. D and trimming come from the DNA, and the V and J calls and clone size come from that table. The top ten clones hold around 10% of a sample with 150,000 to 200,000 clones, 81% of them seen once. Seattle patients were enrolled during active infection and followed longitudinally. After removal of 5 bases from V and 5 bases from J, the junction contained 8 bases not matched to a gene. The germline CDR1 and CDR2 sequences are SGHVS and FNYEAQ. The CDR3 is made up of 15 amino acids.

This TCR was sampled from a woman older than 75 with COVID-19, enrolled during active disease. What was sequenced was peripheral blood. The chain recombines TRBV7-6 with TRBJ1-5; 8 positions match TRBD1. The chain's CDR3 is CASSPWTGRYQPQHF. The CDR3 nucleotides are TGTGCCAGCAGCCCTTGGACAGGGCGGTATCAGCCCCAGCATTTT.